Listed below are T cell receptor beta chains from one sample, sequenced in a study of early T cells in non-severe SARS-CoV-2 infection. TCRdb processed the 5' RACE reads anew with MiXCR; each CDR3 protein has one entry. The sample includes some 40,000 distinct CDR3 sequences, 5% to 6% of them seen just once. The sample comprised whole blood. The source of these receptors is an adult who was a healthcare worker with PCR-confirmed SARS-CoV-2 infection or an uninfected control (not recorded which). Both conserved end residues are part of each CDR3. A D gene is named only where the DNA matches it firmly. Size is stated for part of the rows, as once, few or many counts, or as a class when the clone is expanded.

v_gene	abundance	j_gene	d_gene	CDR3aa	CDR3nt
TRBV7-2	NA	TRBJ1-1	NA	CASSPRRSRSNTEAFF	TGTGCCAGCAGCCCCCGACGGTCTAGATCGAACACTGAAGCTTTCTTT
TRBV7-2	many	TRBJ2-1	TRBD2	CASRMTSGGRNEQFF	TGTGCCAGCAGAATGACTAGCGGGGGGAGGAATGAGCAGTTCTTC
TRBV11-2	many	TRBJ1-2	TRBD1	CASSLFPGQGYGYTF	TGTGCCAGCAGCTTATTCCCGGGACAGGGTTATGGCTACACCTTC
TRBV4-1	many	TRBJ1-6	NA	CASSQIGQINSPLHF	TGCGCCAGCAGCCAAATTGGACAGATTAATTCACCCCTCCACTTT
TRBV5-1	many	TRBJ1-2	NA	CASSYGQNGYTF	TGCGCCAGCAGCTATGGACAGAATGGCTACACCTTC
TRBV5-6	NA	TRBJ1-2	NA	CASSLGGRSPKGYGYTF	TGTGCCAGCAGCTTGGGTGGACGTTCTCCGAAAGGCTATGGCTACACCTTC
TRBV7-2	many	TRBJ2-2	NA	CASSFQGLMNTGELFF	TGTGCCAGCAGCTTTCAGGGACTGATGAACACCGGGGAGCTGTTTTTT
TRBV12-3/TRBV12-4	many	TRBJ1-1	NA	CASSLGRTEAFF	TGTGCCAGCAGTTTGGGTAGGACTGAAGCTTTCTTT
TRBV20-1	many	TRBJ2-7	NA	CSARGDFTYEQYF	TGCAGTGCTAGGGGAGACTTTACCTACGAGCAGTACTTC
TRBV20-1	many	TRBJ2-1	TRBD2	CSAPLAGVLNEQFF	TGCAGTGCACCGCTAGCGGGGGTGCTCAATGAGCAGTTCTTC
TRBV28	many	TRBJ1-4	NA	CASSLFSDFGEKLFF	TGTGCCAGCAGTTTATTTTCTGACTTCGGGGAAAAACTGTTTTTT
TRBV6-5	many	TRBJ2-1	TRBD2	CASKTGTSGYNEQFF	TGTGCCAGCAAGACCGGGACTAGCGGATACAATGAGCAGTTCTTC
TRBV15	many	TRBJ2-7	TRBD2	CATSRDRLAASSYEQYF	TGTGCCACCAGCAGGGACAGACTAGCGGCAAGCTCCTACGAGCAGTACTTC
TRBV28	many	TRBJ1-1	NA	CASSSSGTRTEAFF	TGTGCCAGCAGTTCGAGCGGAACAAGGACTGAAGCTTTCTTT
TRBV20-1	many	TRBJ1-2	NA	CSARKGGYTF	TGCAGTGCTAGAAAGGGTGGCTACACCTTC
TRBV20-1	many	TRBJ2-1	NA	CSARPMGGGHYNEQFF	TGCAGTGCCAGACCCATGGGGGGGGGCCATTACAATGAGCAGTTCTTC
TRBV5-4	many	TRBJ2-3	NA	CASSPSHGSTDTQYF	TGTGCCAGCAGCCCTTCTCACGGGAGTACAGATACGCAGTATTTT
TRBV9	NA	TRBJ2-3	NA	CASSPQGRGTDTQYF	TGTGCCAGCAGCCCGCAGGGACGGGGCACAGATACGCAGTATTTT
TRBV5-1	many	TRBJ2-1	NA	CASSLGLATYNEQFF	TGCGCCAGCAGCTTAGGGCTAGCGACCTACAATGAGCAGTTCTTC
TRBV6-5	many	TRBJ1-5	TRBD1	CASSPYRQGGQPQHF	TGTGCCAGCAGCCCCTACAGACAGGGGGGACAGCCCCAGCATTTT
TRBV24-1	many	TRBJ2-3	NA	CATSVAGRAGTDTQYF	TGTGCCACCAGTGTGGCCGGAAGGGCGGGCACAGATACGCAGTATTTT
TRBV28	NA	TRBJ2-7	NA	CASSLWAGSSYEQYF	TGTGCCAGCAGTCTTTGGGCAGGGAGCTCCTACGAGCAGTACTTC
TRBV12-3/TRBV12-4	many	TRBJ2-1	NA	CASSERRGEQFF	TGTGCCAGCAGTGAGCGTCGGGGGGAGCAGTTCTTC
TRBV12-3/TRBV12-4	many	TRBJ2-1	TRBD1	CASSLGQGYDEQFF	TGTGCCAGCAGTTTAGGACAGGGGTATGATGAGCAGTTCTTC
TRBV5-6	many	TRBJ2-3	NA	CASSLAAASTDTQYF	TGTGCCAGCAGCTTGGCAGCGGCCAGCACAGATACGCAGTATTTT
TRBV6-5	NA	TRBJ1-6	NA	CASSYDGIDSPLHF	TGTGCCAGCAGTTACGATGGGATTGATTCACCCCTCCACTTT
TRBV10-2	many	TRBJ2-1	NA	CASSSTRINYNEQFF	TGCGCCAGCAGTTCGACTCGGATAAATTACAATGAGCAGTTCTTC
TRBV7-8	many	TRBJ1-5	NA	CASSPSGVNSNQPQHF	TGTGCCAGCAGCCCCAGTGGGGTCAATAGCAATCAGCCCCAGCATTTT
TRBV11-2	NA	TRBJ2-3	NA	CASSLVGGAVDTQYF	TGTGCCAGCAGCTTAGTGGGCGGGGCGGTGGATACGCAGTATTTT
TRBV11-2	many	TRBJ2-1	TRBD2	CASRLAGDEQFF	TGTGCCAGCAGACTAGCGGGCGATGAGCAGTTCTTC
TRBV18	NA	TRBJ2-6	NA	CASSPRMNRANVLTF	TGTGCCAGCTCACCAAGGATGAATAGGGCCAACGTCCTGACTTTC
TRBV11-2	few	TRBJ2-1	NA	CASSPSGDEQFF	TGTGCCAGCAGCCCTTCGGGTGATGAGCAGTTCTTC
TRBV6-1	many	TRBJ1-1	TRBD1	CASSPWSGGTGTEAFF	TGTGCCAGCAGCCCTTGGAGCGGAGGGACAGGGACTGAAGCTTTCTTT
TRBV30	few	TRBJ2-7	TRBD1	CAWSGETGFYEQYF	TGTGCCTGGAGTGGGGAGACAGGGTTCTACGAGCAGTACTTC
TRBV18	many	TRBJ1-1	NA	CASSPRGPEAFF	TGTGCCAGCTCACCGAGAGGACCTGAAGCTTTCTTT
TRBV16	few	TRBJ1-4	TRBD1	CASSPGQVESGEKLFF	TGTGCCAGCAGCCCGGGACAGGTGGAGAGCGGTGAAAAACTGTTTTTT
TRBV30	many	TRBJ1-6	NA	CAWNGAFSYNSPLHF	TGTGCCTGGAATGGTGCCTTCTCCTATAATTCACCCCTCCACTTT
TRBV30	many	TRBJ2-1	NA	CAWNRGSTYNEQFF	TGTGCCTGGAATCGAGGGTCCACCTACAATGAGCAGTTCTTC
TRBV28	few	TRBJ2-2	NA	CASTSRGELFF	TGTGCCAGCACGTCTAGAGGGGAGCTGTTTTTT
TRBV7-2	NA	TRBJ2-2	NA	CASSLIGATNTGELFF	TGTGCCAGCAGCTTAATCGGGGCGACGAACACCGGGGAGCTGTTTTTT
TRBV6-2/TRBV6-3	few	TRBJ2-5	NA	CASSYAGHRVQETQYF	TGTGCCAGCAGCTACGCCGGACACCGGGTCCAAGAGACCCAGTACTTC
TRBV10-3	few	TRBJ1-2	NA	CAITGKANYGYTF	TGTGCCATCACGGGGAAGGCTAACTATGGCTACACCTTC
TRBV3-1	many	TRBJ1-2	NA	CASSQNSNSYGYTF	TGTGCCAGCAGCCAGAACTCTAACTCCTATGGCTACACCTTC
TRBV20-1	many	TRBJ2-3	NA	CSAPWGGAGNTQYF	TGCAGTGCCCCTTGGGGGGGGGCCGGGAATACGCAGTATTTT
TRBV6-6	many	TRBJ1-2	NA	CASSYSIRDPERGGYTF	TGTGCCAGCAGTTACTCTATTAGGGACCCAGAACGCGGTGGCTACACCTTC
TRBV6-6	many	TRBJ2-7	NA	CASSSGLREQYF	TGTGCCAGCAGCTCCGGGTTGCGCGAGCAGTACTTC
TRBV5-6	few	TRBJ2-3	TRBD2	CASSLELAGVTSTDTQYF	TGTGCCAGCAGCTTGGAACTAGCGGGGGTTACCTCCACAGATACGCAGTATTTT
TRBV19	many	TRBJ1-1	TRBD1	CASRQGSNTEAFF	TGTGCCAGTAGACAGGGGAGTAACACTGAAGCTTTCTTT
TRBV4-3	many	TRBJ1-6	TRBD1	CASSQAFTGGLYNSPLHF	TGCGCCAGCAGCCAAGCCTTTACAGGGGGCCTCTATAATTCACCCCTCCACTTT
TRBV3-1	NA	TRBJ1-1	NA	CASSWDIRNTEAFF	TGTGCCAGCAGCTGGGACATCCGGAACACTGAAGCTTTCTTT
TRBV29-1	many	TRBJ2-2	NA	CSVGQGDTGELFF	TGCAGCGTTGGTCAGGGCGACACCGGGGAGCTGTTTTTT
TRBV14	NA	TRBJ2-2	NA	CASSQLGLVNTGELFF	TGTGCCAGCAGCCAGTTAGGACTCGTAAACACCGGGGAGCTGTTTTTT
TRBV6-1	many	TRBJ2-1	NA	CASSDGTSSYNEQFF	TGTGCCAGCAGTGATGGTACCTCCTCTTACAATGAGCAGTTCTTC
TRBV28	many	TRBJ1-2	NA	CASTKQYYGYTF	TGTGCCAGCACCAAACAGTACTATGGCTACACCTTC
TRBV20-1	many	TRBJ2-1	NA	CSVGGGGVDEQFF	TGCAGTGTAGGCGGAGGGGGTGTCGATGAGCAGTTCTTC
TRBV6-4	many	TRBJ2-3	TRBD2	CASSAAGGSDTQYF	TGTGCCAGCAGTGCAGCGGGAGGGTCGGATACGCAGTATTTT